This entry is about one T cell receptor beta chain. Its antigen is not known. This entry is derived from a study of T cells in Graves' hyperthyroidism and ophthalmopathy. Study context: At initial diagnosis, before any treatment had begun, peripheral blood was obtained. General study results and limits: Most expanded thyroid clonotypes above 0.001 also appeared in blood.

V shed 3 bases and J shed 0 bases, with 15 bases lying between them. Germline assignment: CDR1 ENHRY and CDR2 SYGVKD. The CDR3 length is 17 residues. The CDR3 regions of TCR beta were amplified from RNA transcripts. The HTBI set primed first-round TCR CDR3 RT-PCR. One entry per CDR3 protein results from TCRdb running MiXCR on the multiplex PCR reads. Found here are about 400,000 distinct CDR3 sequences, under 15% of them singletons; the top ten hold about 33%. The definition of stable Graves' hyperthyroidism was no ophthalmopathy progression within 18 months. From under 12 ml of fresh peripheral blood, PBMCs were isolated.

The TCR was taken from a woman between 25 and 40 years old with Graves' hyperthyroidism. The chain has TRBV10-3 and TRBJ2-1, with D unresolved. The specimen was blood. DNA for the CDR3: TGTGCCATCAGTGACTCCGCCGGGTCCGACTCCTACAATGAGCAGTTCTTC. Translating it yields CAISDSAGSDSYNEQFF.